The 16 T cell receptor beta chains listed next were all sequenced from one sample in a study of blood T cell repertoires in COVID-19. The method was immunoSEQ multiplex PCR; TCRdb's version includes in-frame clones alone and lacks a portion of them. This table holds around 150,000 clones, 80% found once. The specimen sequenced was PBMCs or T cells enriched from blood (not recorded which). The receptors stem from a man between 35 and 55 years old who had recovered from COVID-19.

The chain uses TRBV14 and TRBJ1-3; D is ambiguous. Trimming cost V 3 bases and J 0 bases, with 12 bases left between them. The CDR3 sequence is 16 residues long. Germline lookup yields CDR1 SGHDN and CDR2 FVKESK. CDR3 sequence: CASSQWRQSSGNTIYF. As DNA, the CDR3 is TGTGCCAGCAGCCAGTGGAGGCAGAGCTCTGGAAACACCATATATTTT.

CDR3 in DNA: TGTGCCAGCAGCGTAAAGACGAGGTCCTACGAGCAGTACGTC. It encodes CASSVKTRSYEQYV. The V and J genes are TRBV9 and TRBJ2-7; no clear D gene. Trimming cost V 1 base and J 1 base, with 9 bases left between them. The CDR3 length is 14 residues. From germline, CDR1 is SGDLS and CDR2 YYNGEE.

This chain joins TRBV30 and TRBJ1-2; 11 bases align to TRBD1. J lost 3 bases, V lost 1 base, and 4 bases had no gene match. The CDR3 contains 15 residues. Per germline, CDR1 GTSNPN and CDR2 SVGIG (reference sequence). CDR3 in amino acids: CAWSDGTGGHYGYTF. DNA of the CDR3: TGTGCCTGGAGTGATGGGACAGGGGGTCACTATGGCTACACCTTC.

The gene calls are TRBV29-1 and TRBJ2-1; D may be TRBD2 (7 bases). This CDR3 comprises 12 residues. Germline V gene data show CDR1 as SQVTM and CDR2 as ANQGSEA. V gave up 4 bases and J gave up 9 bases, with 13 bases separating them. The chain's CDR3 is CSVVRGGIEQFF. The CDR3 region has the DNA TGCAGCGTTGTAAGGGGGGGCATTGAGCAGTTCTTC.

J is TRBJ1-1 and V is TRBV5-1; perhaps TRBD1 as D (6 bases). Trimming pared 0 bases from V and 2 bases from J, leaving 11 bases between. Germline CDR1 reads SGHRS; CDR2 reads YFSETQ. This CDR3 comprises 15 residues. The CDR3 region is CASSLAPGENTEAFF. The CDR3 region has the DNA TGCGCCAGCAGCTTGGCCCCAGGGGAAAACACTGAAGCTTTCTTT.

This clone showed up just once. The genes are TRBV11-1 and TRBJ1-4, with a weak D call TRBD1 (6 bases). The V and J ends lost 5 bases and 8 bases respectively, with 21 bases between them. The length of the CDR3 is 16 residues. The V gene's germline CDR1 is SGHAT and CDR2 FQDESV (reference sequence). The chain's CDR3 is CASSPRTAREREKLFF. The DNA for the CDR3 is TGTGCCAGCAGCCCCCGGACAGCGCGGGAGAGAGAAAAACTGTTTTTT. Full variable domain (rest looked up from reference TRBV11-1 and TRBJ1-4): EAEVAQSPRYKITEKSQAVAFWCDPISGHATLYWYRQILGQGPELLVQFQDESVVDDSQLPKDRFSAERLKGVDSTLKIQPAELGDSAMYLCASSPRTAREREKLFFGSGTQLSVL.

The chain carries TRBV12-3 or TRBV12-4 and TRBJ2-7, with TRBD2 as a possible D gene (5 bases). The V and J ends lost 1 base and 6 bases respectively, with 7 bases between them. This CDR3 contains 12 residues. CDR3: CASSLVGVEQYF. In DNA form, the CDR3 reads TGTGCCAGCAGTTTAGTGGGAGTCGAGCAGTACTTC.

CDR3 nucleotides: TGTGCCACCAGTGATTCAGACAGTAGCAATCAGCCCCAGCATTTT. This encodes CATSDSDSSNQPQHF. The chain couples TRBV24-1 to TRBJ1-5; a weak D match, TRBD1 (5 bases). V was cut by 2 bases and J by 0 bases, with 7 bases left in between. The CDR3 is 15 residues long. Germline loops: CDR1 KGHDR, CDR2 SFDVKD.

This sequence joins TRBV9 and TRBJ1-1; no firm D call. Germline CDR1 is SGDLS and CDR2 is YYNGEE. This CDR3 contains 16 residues. V was clipped by 0 bases and J by 1 base, with 13 bases between them. The CDR3 nucleotides read TGTGCCAGCAGCGTAGGTTCGCGGGGTGGGAACACTGAAGCTTTCTTT. This encodes CASSVGSRGGNTEAFF.

J is TRBJ2-7 and V is TRBV27; 11 bases fit TRBD2. Unmatched junction bases numbered 7, after V lost 6 bases and J lost 3 bases. The CDR3 consists of 15 residues. The germline gives CDR1 MNHEY, CDR2 SMNVEV (reference sequence). The CDR3 loop is CASSFQTSGVYEQYF. CDR3 DNA sequence: TGTGCCAGCAGCTTCCAGACTAGCGGGGTCTACGAGCAGTACTTC.

The chain carries TRBV11-2 and TRBJ2-5; D not certain. There are 13 residues in the CDR3. With 3 bases removed from V and 2 bases from J, the gap between germline ends came to 7 bases. Per the germline V gene, CDR1 is SGHAT and CDR2 is FQNNGV. The CDR3 spells CASSFEIQETQYF. CDR3 nucleotide sequence: TGTGCCAGCAGCTTCGAGATACAAGAGACCCAGTACTTC.

The V gene is TRBV2, the J gene TRBJ2-7, with 11 bases matching TRBD1. This CDR3 is built from 13 residues. CDR1 is SNHLY and CDR2 is FYNNEI in the germline V gene. V trimming: 4 bases; J trimming: 5 bases; junction bases outside the gene matches: 1. CDR3: CASSGTGGDEQYF. CDR3 bases: TGTGCCAGCAGTGGGACAGGGGGCGACGAGCAGTACTTC.

The chain couples TRBV27 to TRBJ2-1; D may be TRBD2 (6 bases). V lost 7 bases, J lost 0 bases, and 13 bases lay in between. The CDR3 sequence is 15 residues long. Germline V gives CDR1 MNHEY, CDR2 SMNVEV (reference sequence). The CDR3 loop reads CASTAGPSSYNEQFF. CDR3 bases: TGTGCCAGCACGGCGGGGCCTAGCTCCTACAATGAGCAGTTCTTC.

This chain uses TRBV5-4 with TRBJ1-2; TRBD1 aligns across 8 bases. V was pared by 2 bases and J by 8 bases, with 14 bases of the junction left unmatched. The CDR3 runs 16 residues. Germline loops: CDR1 SGHNT, CDR2 YYREEE (reference sequence). CDR3 sequence reads: CASSLYPGGQVGGYTF. CDR3 in DNA: TGTGCCAGCAGCTTATACCCAGGGGGCCAGGTTGGGGGCTACACCTTC. Full variable domain (missing parts from reference TRBV5-4 and TRBJ1-2): ETGVTQSPTHLIKTRGQQVTLRCSSQSGHNTVSWYQQALGQGPQFIFQYYREEENGRGNFPPRFSGLQFPNYSSELNVNALELDDSALYLCASSLYPGGQVGGYTFGSGTRLTVV.

The genes are TRBV3-1 (or the pseudogene TRBV3-2) and TRBJ2-7; 10 nucleotides line up with TRBD1. The CDR3 extends over 15 amino acids. V dropped 1 base and J dropped 7; count of bases not matched to a gene: 7. Looked up from germline, CDR1 is LGHDT and CDR2 is YNNKEL (reference sequence). The CDR3 loop is CASSQGDRGSREQYV. CDR3 DNA: TGTGCCAGCAGCCAAGGGGACAGGGGAAGTCGGGAGCAGTACGTC.

J is TRBJ2-3 and V is TRBV7-3; weak D call: TRBD2 (6 bases). Germline CDR1 reads SGHTA; CDR2 reads FQGTGA. V lost 0 bases and J 1 base, leaving 14 bases between the germline ends. CDR3 size: 17 residues. The CDR3 bases are TGTGCCAGCAGCTTAACTGGAGGGGCGCAGGGCACAGATACGCAGTATTTT. It yields the protein CASSLTGGAQGTDTQYF.